These 21 T cell receptor beta chains originate from one sample sequenced in a study of T cell repertoires in cytomegalovirus infection. In TCRdb, the reads were re-called with MiXCR into one record per CDR3 protein. The sample lists about 920,000 distinct CDR3 sequences; roughly 31% were seen once. Antigens for these TCRs are unknown. The sample in question was cultured CD8+ T cells from PBMCs, obtained from culture after CMV antigen stimulation. These receptors all come from a human donor in good health (CMV status not recorded). Some clones in this sample may be carry-over from other donors' samples.

This clonotype was observed many times. The gene calls are TRBV2 and TRBJ2-2; D ambiguous. CDR3 size: 15 residues. CDR1 and CDR2 from the germline V gene are SNHLY and FYNNEI. V lost 7 bases and J lost 4, with 16 bases in between. The CDR3 region is CASTDIRVGTGELFF. The CDR3 nucleotides read TGTGCCAGCACCGACATCCGAGTAGGCACCGGGGAGCTGTTTTTT.

The table lists this clonotype with a few counts. DNA for the CDR3: TGTGCCAGCACTAGCGGGGGAGCCTACACAGATACGCAGTATTTT. Its protein is CASTSGGAYTDTQYF. The rearrangement links TRBV27 to TRBJ2-3; 10 bases line up with TRBD2. V lost 7 bases, J lost 2 bases, and 6 bases stayed unmatched. Germline V gives CDR1 MNHEY, CDR2 SMNVEV (reference sequence). The CDR3 sequence is 15 residues long.

This clonotype appeared a few times. V and J are TRBV4-1 and TRBJ1-2, with D tentatively TRBD1 (6 bases). V was clipped by 4 bases and J by 6 bases, with 12 bases between them. CDR3 length: 13 residues. In germline, CDR1 is MGHRA, CDR2 YSYEKL. The CDR3, as DNA: TGCGCCAGCAGCCTCACAGGGTTAGATGGCTACACCTTC. Translation: CASSLTGLDGYTF.

This clonotype was recorded a few times. The chain links TRBV6-6 to TRBJ2-7; unclear D gene. Germline CDR1 MNHNY, CDR2 SVGAGI (reference sequence). The germline V and J ends were trimmed by 7 bases and 6 bases, with 16 bases remaining between them. The CDR3 runs 13 residues. The CDR3 spells CASMGLRLLEQYV. The CDR3 region has the DNA TGTGCCAGCATGGGATTGCGGTTACTCGAGCAGTACGTC.

This clonotype was detected a few times. The rearrangement uses TRBV27 and TRBJ2-5; perhaps TRBD1 as D (6 bases). Trimming removed 6 bases from V and 5 bases from J, with 16 bases in between. This CDR3 comprises 14 residues. The germline gives CDR1 MNHEY, CDR2 SMNVEV (reference sequence). In nucleotides, the CDR3 is TGTGCCAGCAGCGGTTTTGGGGGCCTGGAGACCCAGTACTTC. Protein: CASSGFGGLETQYF.

This clonotype has ten or more counts. CDR3 amino acids: CASSLAGIRSTEAFF. In nucleotides, the CDR3 is TGTGCCAGCAGCTTAGCGGGGATTAGAAGCACTGAAGCTTTCTTT. The V and J genes are TRBV7-6 and TRBJ1-1; the D is unclear. V was shortened by 0 bases and J by 4 bases, with 12 bases between the two germline ends. The CDR3 contains 15 residues. In germline, CDR1 is SGHVS, CDR2 FNYEAQ. Based on the CDR3 plus reference TRBV7-6 and TRBJ1-1, the full variable domain is GAGVSQSPRYKVTKRGQDVALRCDPISGHVSLYWYRQALGQGPEFLTYFNYEAQQDKSGLPNDRFSAERPEGSISTLTIQRTEQRDSAMYRCASSLAGIRSTEAFFGQGTRLTVV.

This clonotype was counted many times. This chain joins TRBV7-2 and TRBJ2-1, with 10 nucleotides matching TRBD2. J was trimmed by 0 bases and V by 0 bases; bases with no gene match: 8. The V gene's germline CDR1 is SGHTA and CDR2 FQGNSA. The CDR3 contains 19 residues. The CDR3 DNA is TGTGCCAGCAGCTTAGCGGTGAGCGGGGGGGTAGACTCCTACAATGAGCAGTTCTTC. As protein: CASSLAVSGGVDSYNEQFF.

The chain uses TRBV2 and TRBJ1-2; D may be TRBD1 (6 bases). Germline V lookup: CDR1 SNHLY, CDR2 FYNNEI. The germline V and J ends were trimmed by 5 bases and 4 bases, with 14 bases remaining between them. This CDR3 region has 14 residues. The CDR3 bases are TGTGCCAGCAGTTTCGGGACAAGTGTCTATGGCTACACCTTC. Translated: CASSFGTSVYGYTF.

In this sample, this clonotype turned up a few times. The chain joins TRBV7-6 to TRBJ2-1; TRBD2 matches 11 bases. V trimming: 1 base; J trimming: 9 bases; junction bases outside the gene matches: 8. The length of the CDR3 is 16 residues. Germline values: CDR1 SGHVS, CDR2 FNYEAQ. The CDR3, as DNA: TGTGCCAGCAGCTTAGTAGCGGGGGGGCCTTCCGTTGAGCAGTTCTTC. Translated: CASSLVAGGPSVEQFF.

A few counts support this clonotype. The chain employs TRBV7-6 and TRBJ2-1; 9 bases are shared with TRBD2. V shed 6 bases and J 8 bases; nucleotides not matched to a gene: 14. The CDR3 spans 16 residues. Germline CDR1 is SGHVS and CDR2 is FNYEAQ. The DNA for the CDR3 is TGTGCCAGCAGGCGGGGGGGAGCTGCGCAGTACGATGAGCAGTTCTTC. This encodes CASRRGGAAQYDEQFF.

In its sample, this clonotype was seen a few times. The chain joins TRBV4-1 to TRBJ2-2; unclear D gene. The ends were cut back, 5 bases at V and 1 base at J, with 11 bases in the middle. This CDR3 comprises 15 residues. Per germline, CDR1 MGHRA and CDR2 YSYEKL. Here the CDR3 reads CASSNKPGNTGELFF. CDR3 in DNA: TGCGCCAGCAGCAACAAACCAGGGAACACCGGGGAGCTGTTTTTT.

This clonotype was recorded a few times. The chain recombines TRBV27 with TRBJ2-1, with TRBD2 identical over 9 bases. In germline, CDR1 is MNHEY, CDR2 SMNVEV (reference sequence). This CDR3 is built from 15 residues. Losses at the gene ends were 3 bases for V and 8 bases for J; bases not matched to a gene: 8. The CDR3 bases are TGTGCCAGCAGTTTGGTAGCGGGGGCTTTTTATGAGCAGTTCTTC. It yields the protein CASSLVAGAFYEQFF.

The chain combines TRBV2 with TRBJ1-5; 9 bases are a match to TRBD1. This CDR3 is built from 16 residues. V lost 2 bases, J lost 3 bases, and 5 bases stayed unmatched. Germline V gene data show CDR1 as SNHLY and CDR2 as FYNNEI. CDR3 amino acids: CASSERGQGFNQPQHF. In DNA, the CDR3 is TGTGCCAGCAGTGAAAGGGGACAGGGCTTCAATCAGCCCCAGCATTTT.

This clonotype was recorded a few times. This rearrangement joins TRBV5-4 to TRBJ1-6, with unresolved D. CDR1 and CDR2 (germline): SGHNT, YYREEE (reference sequence). The ends were cut back, 0 bases at V and 6 bases at J, with 16 bases in the middle. The CDR3 is made up of 17 amino acids. CDR3 loop: CASSLGPTRVPNSPLHF. CDR3 nucleotides: TGTGCCAGCAGCTTGGGCCCGACTCGAGTGCCTAATTCACCCCTCCACTTT.

The rearrangement joins TRBV7-6 to TRBJ2-1, with 9 bases matching TRBD2. V gave up 5 bases and J gave up 0 bases; unmatched junction bases: 14. Looked up from germline, CDR1 is SGHVS and CDR2 is FNYEAQ. The CDR3 spans 19 residues. DNA for the CDR3: TGTGCCAGCAGCCCCCGGGGGGGACTAGCTCATAGCTCCTACAATGAGCAGTTCTTC. It yields the protein CASSPRGGLAHSSYNEQFF.

This clonotype was recorded many times. The genes are TRBV28 and TRBJ2-7, with a possible D match to TRBD2 (5 bases). This CDR3 has 14 amino acids. V lost 4 bases to trimming and J lost 6 bases, with 16 bases between them. The germline V gene has CDR1 MDHEN and CDR2 SYDVKM. The CDR3 DNA is TGTGCCAGCAGTTCCACGGGGTCCAACCTCGAGCAGTACGTC. As protein: CASSSTGSNLEQYV.

The gene calls are TRBV19 and TRBJ1-1; D not resolved. Germline V gives CDR1 LNHDA, CDR2 SQIVND (reference sequence). There are 14 residues in the CDR3. V gave up 7 bases and J gave up 2 bases, with 14 bases separating them. The CDR3 here is CASTVEDPNTEAFF. CDR3 DNA: TGTGCCAGTACCGTCGAGGACCCTAACACTGAAGCTTTCTTT.

V is TRBV18 and J is TRBJ1-4; 8 positions agree with TRBD1. The ends lost 6 bases at V and 6 bases at J; junction bases unmatched: 12. This CDR3 has 16 amino acids. Germline V gene lookup returns CDR1 KGHSH and CDR2 LQKENI. The CDR3 sequence: CASSRDRRRIDEKLFF. The CDR3 DNA reads TGTGCCAGCTCCCGGGACAGGAGGAGGATTGATGAAAAACTGTTTTTT.

The chain links TRBV29-1 to TRBJ1-1, with D possibly being TRBD1 (5 bases). Trimming cost V 4 bases and J 5 bases, with 17 bases left between them. Germline CDR1 and CDR2: SQVTM and ANQGSEA. The CDR3 extends over 14 amino acids. CDR3 sequence: CSVAPGRVRTEAFF. The CDR3, as DNA: TGCAGCGTTGCCCCTGGCAGGGTAAGGACTGAAGCTTTCTTT.

The gene calls are TRBV28 and TRBJ1-2; D ambiguous. Trimming removed 2 bases from V and 8 bases from J, with 9 bases in between. Germline loops: CDR1 MDHEN, CDR2 SYDVKM. This CDR3 comprises 12 residues. For the CDR3, the DNA is TGTGCCAGCAGTTTAGGGAGTGAAGGCTACACCTTC. Translation gives CASSLGSEGYTF.

Notes on this clonotype: A junction end diverges from the germline sequence, so it may reflect a read error. This sequence joins TRBV24-1 and TRBJ2-1; no clear D. CDR3 length equals 13 residues. CDR1 is KGHDR and CDR2 is SFDVKD in the germline V gene. The CDR3 DNA sequence: TGTGCCACCGGGGTAGCTGGGTACCATGATCAGTTCTTC. Amino acid sequence: CATGVAGYHDQFF.